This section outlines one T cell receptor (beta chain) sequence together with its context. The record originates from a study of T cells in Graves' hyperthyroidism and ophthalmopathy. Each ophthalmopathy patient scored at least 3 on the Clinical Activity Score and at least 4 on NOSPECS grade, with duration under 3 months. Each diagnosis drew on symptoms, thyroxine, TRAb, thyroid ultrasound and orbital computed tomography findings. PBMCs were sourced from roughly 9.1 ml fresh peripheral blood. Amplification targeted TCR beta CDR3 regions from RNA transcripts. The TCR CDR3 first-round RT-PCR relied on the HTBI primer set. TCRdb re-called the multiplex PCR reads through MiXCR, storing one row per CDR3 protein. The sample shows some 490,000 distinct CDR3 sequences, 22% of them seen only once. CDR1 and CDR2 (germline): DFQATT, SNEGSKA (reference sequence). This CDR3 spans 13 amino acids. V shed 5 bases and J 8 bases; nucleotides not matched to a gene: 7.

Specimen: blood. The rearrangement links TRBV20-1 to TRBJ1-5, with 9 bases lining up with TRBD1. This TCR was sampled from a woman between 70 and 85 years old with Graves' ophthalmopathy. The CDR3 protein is CSAPGQGREPQHF. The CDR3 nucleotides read TGCAGTGCTCCCGGACAGGGGAGGGAGCCCCAGCATTTT.